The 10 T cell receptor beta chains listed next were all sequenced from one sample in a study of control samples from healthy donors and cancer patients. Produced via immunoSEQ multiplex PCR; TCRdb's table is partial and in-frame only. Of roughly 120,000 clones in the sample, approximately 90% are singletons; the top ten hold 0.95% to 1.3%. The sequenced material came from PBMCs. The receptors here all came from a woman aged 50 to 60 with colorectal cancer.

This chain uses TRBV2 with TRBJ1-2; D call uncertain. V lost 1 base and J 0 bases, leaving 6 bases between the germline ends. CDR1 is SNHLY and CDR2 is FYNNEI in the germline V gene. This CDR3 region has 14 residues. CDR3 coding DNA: TGTGCCAGCAGTGAAGGTGGCGCTAACTATGGCTACACCTTC. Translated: CASSEGGANYGYTF.

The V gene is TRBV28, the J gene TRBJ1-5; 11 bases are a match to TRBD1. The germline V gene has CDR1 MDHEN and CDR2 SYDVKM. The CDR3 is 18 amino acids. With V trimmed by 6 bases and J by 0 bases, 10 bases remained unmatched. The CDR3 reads CASRISGTGGGSNQPQHF. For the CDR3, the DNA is TGTGCCAGCAGGATCTCAGGGACAGGGGGAGGTAGCAATCAGCCCCAGCATTTT.

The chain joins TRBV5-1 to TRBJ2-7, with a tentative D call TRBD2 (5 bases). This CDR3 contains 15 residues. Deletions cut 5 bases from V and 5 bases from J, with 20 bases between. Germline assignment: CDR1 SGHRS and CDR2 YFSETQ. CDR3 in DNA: TGCGCCAGCAGACCCGGGATCGATATTTCCGACGAGCAGTACTTC. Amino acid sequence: CASRPGIDISDEQYF.

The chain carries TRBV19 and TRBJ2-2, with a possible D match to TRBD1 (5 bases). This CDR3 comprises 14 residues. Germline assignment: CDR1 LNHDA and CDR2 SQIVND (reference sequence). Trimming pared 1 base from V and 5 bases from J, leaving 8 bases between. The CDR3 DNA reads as TGTGCCAGTAGTATAGGGGCAGGGACCGGGGAGCTGTTTTTT. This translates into CASSIGAGTGELFF.

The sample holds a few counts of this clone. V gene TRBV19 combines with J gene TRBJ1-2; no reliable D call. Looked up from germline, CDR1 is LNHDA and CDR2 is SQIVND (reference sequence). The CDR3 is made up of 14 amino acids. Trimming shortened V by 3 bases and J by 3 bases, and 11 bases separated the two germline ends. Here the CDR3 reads CASSIAGVDYGYTF. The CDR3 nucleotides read TGTGCCAGTAGTATCGCAGGCGTAGACTATGGCTACACCTTC.

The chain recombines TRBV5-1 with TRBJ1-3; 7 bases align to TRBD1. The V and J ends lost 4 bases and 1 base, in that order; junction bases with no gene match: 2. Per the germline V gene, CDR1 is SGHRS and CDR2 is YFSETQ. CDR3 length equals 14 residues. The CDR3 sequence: CASSRQGSGNTIYF. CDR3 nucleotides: TGCGCCAGCAGCCGACAGGGTTCTGGAAACACCATATATTTT.

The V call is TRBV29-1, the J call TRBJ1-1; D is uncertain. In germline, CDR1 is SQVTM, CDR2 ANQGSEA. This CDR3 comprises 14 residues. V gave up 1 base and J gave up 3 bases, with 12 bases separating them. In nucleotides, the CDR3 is TGCAGCGTTGAAGGAGGATGGGTGGACACTGAAGCTTTCTTT. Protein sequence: CSVEGGWVDTEAFF.

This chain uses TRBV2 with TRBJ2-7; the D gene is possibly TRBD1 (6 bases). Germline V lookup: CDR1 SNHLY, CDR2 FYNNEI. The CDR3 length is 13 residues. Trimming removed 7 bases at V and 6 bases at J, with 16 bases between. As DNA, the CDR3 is TGTGCCAGCAAGGGGCCTGGGGGCGGCGAGCAGTACTTC. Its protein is CASKGPGGGEQYF.

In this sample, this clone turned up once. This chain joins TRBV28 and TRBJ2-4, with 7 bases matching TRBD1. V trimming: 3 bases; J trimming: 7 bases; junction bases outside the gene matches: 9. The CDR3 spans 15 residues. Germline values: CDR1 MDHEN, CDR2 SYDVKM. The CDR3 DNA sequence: TGTGCCAGCAGTTTCAGGGACAGCAAAGGGAACATTCAGTACTTC. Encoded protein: CASSFRDSKGNIQYF. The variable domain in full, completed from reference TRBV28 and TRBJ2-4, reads DVKVTQSSRYLVKRTGEKVFLECVQDMDHENMFWYRQDPGLGLRLIYFSYDVKMKEKGDIPEGYSVSREKKERFSLILESASTNQTSMYLCASSFRDSKGNIQYFGAGTRLSVL.

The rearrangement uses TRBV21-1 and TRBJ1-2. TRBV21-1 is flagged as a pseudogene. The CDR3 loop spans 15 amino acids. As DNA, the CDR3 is TGTGCCAGCAGCAAAGAGAGGAGGGTCAATTATGGCTACACCTTC. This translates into CASSKERRVNYGYTF.